Below are 11 T cell receptor beta chains sequenced from a single sample in a study of blood T cells in healthy people across ages. Together with a sample-barcoded 5' primer, a J-beta primer mix was included in a second PCR lasting about 7 to 11 cycles. Via MiXCR, TCRdb re-called the 5' RACE reads, giving one row per CDR3 protein. The sample comprises around 900,000 distinct CDR3 sequences, under 30% of which are singletons, and around 16% rests with the top ten. Material: blood. These receptor sequences come from a woman older than 75 in good health.

This clonotype was seen only a few times. This chain links TRBV25-1 with TRBJ2-6; D tentatively fits TRBD1 or TRBD2 (5 bases each). V lost 2 bases and J 2 bases, leaving 10 bases between the germline ends. Germline lookup yields CDR1 MGHDK and CDR2 SYGVNS. CDR3 length equals 16 residues. The CDR3 DNA follows: TGTGCCAGCAGTGAAGGGTGGGGGACTGGGGCCAACGTCCTGACTTTC. It is translated as CASSEGWGTGANVLTF.

This chain uses TRBV5-1 with TRBJ2-1; D perhaps matches TRBD2 (5 bases). CDR1 SGHRS and CDR2 YFSETQ come from the germline V gene. The CDR3 runs 12 residues. V lost 6 bases and J lost 6, with 10 bases in between. The CDR3 is CASTHGGNEQFF. In DNA form, the CDR3 reads TGCGCCAGCACCCACGGAGGCAATGAGCAGTTCTTC.

There are a few counts of this clonotype. The rearrangement links TRBV7-8 to TRBJ2-2; 11 nucleotides line up with TRBD2. Germline values: CDR1 SGHVS, CDR2 FQNEAQ. The CDR3 contains 15 residues. After removal of 5 bases from V and 6 bases from J, the junction contained 5 bases not matched to a gene. CDR3 protein: CASSISGGAAGELFF. For the CDR3, the DNA is TGTGCCAGCAGCATTAGCGGGGGGGCTGCCGGGGAGCTGTTTTTT.

This clonotype has a count of ten or more. The chain couples TRBV7-9 to TRBJ2-6, with 8 nucleotides matching TRBD1. CDR1 and CDR2 from the germline V gene are SEHNR and FQNEAQ (reference sequence). J lost 0 bases, V lost 5 bases, and 6 bases had no gene match. The CDR3 length is 17 residues. CDR3 bases: TGTGCCAGCAGCAGCACGACAGGGGACTCTGGGGCCAACGTCCTGACTTTC. Translating it yields CASSSTTGDSGANVLTF.

At least ten counts were recorded for this clonotype. V and J are TRBV12-3 or TRBV12-4 and TRBJ2-1; D is undetermined. The length of the CDR3 is 12 residues. The germline V and J ends were trimmed by 2 bases and 8 bases, with 7 bases remaining between them. In DNA, the CDR3 is TGTGCCAGCAGTTTAAGGAACGATGAGCAGTTCTTC. Translated, it gives CASSLRNDEQFF.

This clonotype was recorded many times. The CDR3 bases are TGCGCCAGCAGCTTGGATCTGTCCGTAACCGAGCAGTACTTC. Its protein product is CASSLDLSVTEQYF. The V call is TRBV5-1, the J call TRBJ2-7; D remains ambiguous. From germline, CDR1 is SGHRS and CDR2 YFSETQ. This CDR3 comprises 14 residues. Trimming cost V 0 bases and J 6 bases, with 13 bases left between them.

This clonotype has just a few counts. This chain links TRBV2 with TRBJ2-3; 13 positions agree with TRBD2. The CDR3 has 15 amino acids. Germline V gene sequence: CDR1 SNHLY, CDR2 FYNNEI. The V gene end was trimmed by 7 bases and the J gene end by 6 bases; junction bases not matched to a gene: 7. The CDR3 reads CASMGTSGARDTQYF. The CDR3 bases are TGTGCCAGCATGGGGACTAGCGGGGCCAGGGATACGCAGTATTTT.

The rearrangement uses TRBV12-3 or TRBV12-4 and TRBJ1-5, with 7 bases fitting TRBD1. The CDR3 consists of 13 residues. J lost 5 bases, V lost 5 bases, and 3 bases had no gene match. The CDR3 spells CASSRQGHQPQHF. In nucleotides, the CDR3 is TGTGCCAGCAGTCGACAGGGTCATCAGCCCCAGCATTTT.

CDR3 sequence: CAWKSGQYEQYF. CDR3 nucleotides: TGTGCCTGGAAATCGGGACAGTACGAGCAGTACTTC. The chain combines TRBV30 with TRBJ2-7, with 7 bases lining up with TRBD1. There are 12 residues in the CDR3. Germline V gene sequence: CDR1 GTSNPN, CDR2 SVGIG (reference sequence). V dropped 4 bases and J dropped 4; count of bases not matched to a gene: 4.

The chain employs TRBV20-1 and TRBJ2-1; the D is unclear. The CDR3 runs 14 residues. CDR1 and CDR2 from the germline V gene are DFQATT and SNEGSKA (reference sequence). The V end lost 3 bases, the J end lost 6 bases, and 15 bases lay between the germline ends. This chain's CDR3 is CSASPAWALNEQFF. The DNA of the CDR3 is TGCAGTGCTAGCCCCGCCTGGGCACTCAATGAGCAGTTCTTC.

The CDR3 sequence: CASSTRTSTETQYF. The CDR3, as DNA: TGTGCCAGCAGTACTCGGACCTCGACAGAGACCCAGTACTTC. The J gene is TRBJ2-5, the V gene TRBV12-3 or TRBV12-4; D call uncertain. Trimming took 5 bases from V and 4 from J, leaving 14 bases between them. CDR3 length: 14 amino acids.